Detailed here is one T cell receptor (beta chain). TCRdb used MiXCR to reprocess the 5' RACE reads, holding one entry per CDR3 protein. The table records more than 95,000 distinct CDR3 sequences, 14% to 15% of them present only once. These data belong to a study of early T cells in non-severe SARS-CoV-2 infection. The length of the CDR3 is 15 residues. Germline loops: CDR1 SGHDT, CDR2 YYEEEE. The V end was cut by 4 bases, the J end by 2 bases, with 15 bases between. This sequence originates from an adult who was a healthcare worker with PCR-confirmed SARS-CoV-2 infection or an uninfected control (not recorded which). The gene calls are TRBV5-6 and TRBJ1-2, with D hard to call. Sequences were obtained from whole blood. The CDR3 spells CASSPTPTLNYGYTF. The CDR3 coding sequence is TGTGCCAGCAGCCCGACCCCAACTCTGAACTATGGCTACACCTTC.